This entry is about one T cell receptor (beta chain). Its antigen remains unidentified. V dropped 6 bases and J dropped 2; count of bases not matched to a gene: 3. Germline V gene lookup returns CDR1 SGHTA and CDR2 FQGNSA. The CDR3 covers 14 residues. Primers: 60 Vbeta forward and 13 Jbeta reverse. Assay used: immunoSEQ multiplex PCR; TCRdb lists only in-frame clones, some missing. The sample records about 96,000 clones, 65% to 85% being singletons. These data originate in a study of cytomegalovirus exposure and HLA in healthy donors. Study-level points and caveats: Among TCR beta chains, those listed as cytomegalovirus-associated numbered approximately 150. TCR beta V segments were, for the most part, productive about 87% or about 30% of the time in an earlier analysis. While the bulk of TCR sequences proved rare, some public TCRs turned up in many donors.

The sequenced material came from PBMCs. This receptor was identified in a female donor in good health and CMV-seropositive. The rearrangement links TRBV7-2 to TRBJ1-4; TRBD1 matches at 7 bases. CDR3 protein: CASSPDRTNEKLFF. In DNA, the CDR3 is TGTGCCAGCAGTCCGGACAGGACTAATGAAAAACTGTTTTTT. The variable domain in full, with the rest retrieved from reference TRBV7-2 and TRBJ1-4, is GAGVSQSPSNKVTEKGKDVELRCDPISGHTALYWYRQSLGQGLEFLIYFQGNSAPDKSGLPSDRFSAERTGGSVSTLTIQRTQQEDSAVYLCASSPDRTNEKLFFGSGTQLSVL.